This entry concerns a single T cell receptor beta chain. As yet, its antigen is unknown. This sample was included in a study of CD8 T cells in ankylosing spondylitis. Study-level results: Apparently characteristic of ankylosing spondylitis blood was a TCR beta motif (about eight highly homologous variants). There was reportedly significant enrichment of clones that were disease-linked in matched ankylosing spondylitis synovial fluid.

Per germline, CDR1 WNHNN and CDR2 SYGVQD (reference sequence). The CDR3 runs to 13 residues. V dropped 2 bases and J dropped 7 bases, with 11 bases sitting between them. Making the TCR beta libraries involved quantitative 5'-RACE with molecular barcodes. TCRdb fed the 5' RACE reads into MiXCR, producing one record per CDR3 protein. This table holds 300,000 to 400,000 distinct CDR3 sequences, 20% found once. This TCR was sampled from a male donor with ankylosing spondylitis or in good health (not recorded which). This chain uses TRBV10-1 with TRBJ1-2, with TRBD1 as a possible D gene (6 bases). The sequenced material came from blood, either unsorted or a sorted T cell fraction (not recorded which). The CDR3 nucleotides read TGCGCCAGCAGTGAGACGGGGGGCAGTGGCTACACCTTC. Translation: CASSETGGSGYTF.